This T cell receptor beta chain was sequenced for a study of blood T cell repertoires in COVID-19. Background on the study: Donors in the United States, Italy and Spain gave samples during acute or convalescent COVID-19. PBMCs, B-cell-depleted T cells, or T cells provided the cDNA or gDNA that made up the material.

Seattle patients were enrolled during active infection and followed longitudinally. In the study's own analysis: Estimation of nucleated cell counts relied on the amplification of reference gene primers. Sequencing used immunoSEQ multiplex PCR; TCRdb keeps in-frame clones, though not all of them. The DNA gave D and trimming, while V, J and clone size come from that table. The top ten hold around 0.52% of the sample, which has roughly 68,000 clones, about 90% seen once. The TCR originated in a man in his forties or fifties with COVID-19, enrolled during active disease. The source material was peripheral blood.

The chain's CDR3 is CASRTSGTGSYEQYF. The DNA of the CDR3 is TGTGCCAGCAGGACAAGCGGGACCGGCTCCTACGAGCAGTACTTC. V and J are TRBV27 and TRBJ2-7, with 7 positions matching TRBD2. Germline V lookup: CDR1 MNHEY, CDR2 SMNVEV (reference sequence). The CDR3 consists of 15 residues. J lost 0 bases, V lost 6 bases, and 8 bases had no gene match.